This TCR beta chain derives from a study of tumor-infiltrating lymphocytes in primary liver carcinoma. CDR3 length: 15 residues. Germline CDR1 reads SGHAT; CDR2 reads FQNNGV. With regard to this clonotype: One end of the junction is discordant with germline, which a read error may explain.

From roughly 20-30 mg of unsorted bulk tissue, DNA and RNA were co-extracted together. The authors made TCR beta cDNA from about 500 ng total RNA with a constant-region primer. Nested multiplex PCR, run for three rounds with slightly modified ARM-PCR, yielded TCR beta libraries. Investigators reported that the first two PCR rounds, at roughly 10 cycles each, used TRBV1-TRBV30 forward primers with a C-beta reverse primer. TCRdb re-analysed the multiplex PCR reads in MiXCR, keeping a single row per CDR3 protein. The table includes about 100,000 distinct CDR3 sequences, 55% to 75% detected once. The gene calls are TRBV11-2 and TRBJ1-5; D is unclear. The sequencing sample was made of tumor-adjacent normal liver tissue. The source is a man in his forties with primary liver carcinoma and hepatitis B virus infection. This CDR3 reads CANSLVAGSNQPQHF. DNA for the CDR3: TGTGCCAACAGCTTAGTAGCGGGGAGCAATCAGCCTCAGCATTTT. Using reference TRBV11-2 and TRBJ1-5 for the parts outside the CDR3, the full variable domain is EAGVAQSPRYKIIEKRQSVAFWCNPISGHATLYWYQQILGQGPKLLIQFQNNGVVDDSQLPKDRFSAERLKGVDSTLKIQPAKLEDSAVYLCANSLVAGSNQPQHFGDGTRLSIL.